The present T cell receptor (beta chain) was sequenced within a study of OX40 agonist ivuxolimab in advanced cancers. About the study: Of mixed ages from about 23 to 90 and averaging about 56 years, the group was roughly 83% male.

Here immunoSEQ multiplex PCR was the method, and the copy in TCRdb shows in-frame clones only, minus some. Seen here are 77,000 or so clones, roughly 93% observed once, and the top ten hold approximately 0.32%. The sample consisted of CD4+ or CD8+ T cells sorted from blood, taken in a trial of the OX40 agonist ivuxolimab. This sequence originates from an adult with an advanced solid tumor such as melanoma, head and neck, liver or kidney cancer.

The CDR3 here is CASSRDGNSPLHF. In DNA form, the CDR3 reads TGTGCCAGCAGTCGGGACGGTAATTCACCCCTCCACTTT. The chain carries TRBV7-2 and TRBJ1-6; weak D call: TRBD1 (5 bases). V was shortened by 6 bases and J by 6 bases, with 9 bases between the two germline ends. The CDR3 runs to 13 residues. The germline CDR1 and CDR2 sequences are SGHTA and FQGNSA. The whole variable domain, remainder taken from reference TRBV7-2 and TRBJ1-6, is GAGVSQSPSNKVTEKGKDVELRCDPISGHTALYWYRQSLGQGLEFLIYFQGNSAPDKSGLPSDRFSAERTGGSVSTLTIQRTQQEDSAVYLCASSRDGNSPLHFGNGTRLTVT.